This passage covers 13 T cell receptor beta chains from one sample sequenced in a study of regulatory T cells in long-lasting Graves disease. Regarding time point: newly diagnosed GD, antithyroid drugs for less than 3 months. PBMC RNA was the source of the TCR library. Arm-PCR of CDR3 regions with iRepertoire HTBI primers generated TCR beta libraries. From the multiplex PCR reads, TCRdb called clonotypes with MiXCR, one entry per CDR3 protein. Here the sample spans 200,000 to 250,000 distinct CDR3 sequences, roughly a fifth being singletons. These same records also appear under a second study, on T cells in Graves' hyperthyroidism and ophthalmopathy.

This specimen was peripheral blood mononuclear cells (PBMCs), taken at new diagnosis, from a patient treated with antithyroid drugs. All receptors come from a woman younger than 45 with Graves disease.

This clonotype came up a few times. J is TRBJ1-2 and V is TRBV5-8; TRBD1 might be the D (6 bases). V lost 4 bases and J lost 8, with 18 bases in between. Germline V gene sequence: CDR1 SGHTS, CDR2 YDEGEE. The CDR3 has 14 residues. This chain's CDR3 is CASSPGQRQGGYTF. The CDR3 nucleotides are TGTGCCAGCAGCCCCGGACAGCGGCAGGGGGGCTACACCTTC.

Ten or more counts support this clonotype. The chain carries TRBV6-1 and TRBJ1-2; D perhaps matches TRBD1 (6 bases). The V gene's germline CDR1 is MNHNS and CDR2 SASEGT. CDR3 length: 15 amino acids. V dropped 2 bases and J dropped 2 bases, with 12 bases sitting between them. CDR3 nucleotide sequence: TGTGCCAGCAGTGAATATCAGGGGTCGAACTATGGCTACACCTTC. Residues: CASSEYQGSNYGYTF.

This clonotype was seen at least ten times. V usage is TRBV30 and J usage is TRBJ1-1; the D gene is possibly TRBD1 (6 bases). Germline CDR1 and CDR2: GTSNPN and SVGIG (reference sequence). This CDR3 contains 14 residues. With 4 bases removed from V and 1 base from J, the gap between germline ends came to 13 bases. The CDR3 reads CAWTTGLGNTEAFF. Here the CDR3 DNA reads TGTGCCTGGACTACAGGGTTGGGGAACACTGAAGCTTTCTTT.

In this sample, this clonotype turned up many times. V is TRBV19 and J is TRBJ2-7, with TRBD2 identical over 9 bases. The germline gives CDR1 LNHDA, CDR2 SQIVND (reference sequence). CDR3 length: 15 amino acids. The trim removed 3 bases at V and 1 base at J, leaving 4 bases unmatched. CDR3 DNA sequence: TGTGCCAGTAGTATTGAGCGGGGGGTTTCCTACGAGCAGTACTTC. Protein product: CASSIERGVSYEQYF. Looking up the rest from reference TRBV19 and TRBJ2-7 gives the full variable domain: DGGITQSPKYLFRKEGQNVTLSCEQNLNHDAMYWYRQDPGQGLRLIYYSQIVNDFQKGDIAEGYSVSREKKESFPLTVTSAQKNPTAFYLCASSIERGVSYEQYFGPGTRLTVT.

This clonotype showed up many times. The V and J genes are TRBV29-1 and TRBJ1-2, with no clear D. V dropped 1 base and J dropped 1 base, with 7 bases sitting between them. Germline CDR1 reads SQVTM; CDR2 reads ANQGSEA. The CDR3 spans 13 residues. In DNA, the CDR3 is TGCAGCGTTGAAGTGGGCAGTAACTATGGCTACACCTTC. The encoded protein is CSVEVGSNYGYTF.

This clonotype was counted many times. The genes are TRBV19 and TRBJ2-7; the D is unclear. This CDR3 contains 12 residues. V gave up 3 bases and J gave up 6 bases, with 9 bases separating them. Germline loops: CDR1 LNHDA, CDR2 SQIVND (reference sequence). The CDR3 nucleotides read TGTGCCAGTAGTATGGGGTCTAGCGAGCAGTACTTC. This encodes CASSMGSSEQYF. The complete variable domain, with remaining parts taken from reference TRBV19 and TRBJ2-7, reads DGGITQSPKYLFRKEGQNVTLSCEQNLNHDAMYWYRQDPGQGLRLIYYSQIVNDFQKGDIAEGYSVSREKKESFPLTVTSAQKNPTAFYLCASSMGSSEQYFGPGTRLTVT.

This clonotype was detected many times. The V gene is TRBV7-8, the J gene TRBJ1-1; 9 nucleotides line up with TRBD1. The CDR3 has 16 residues. V lost 6 bases to trimming and J lost 6 bases; unmatched junction nucleotides: 14. CDR1 SGHVS and CDR2 FQNEAQ come from the germline V gene. CDR3 coding DNA: TGTGCCAGCAGTCCCGGGACAGGGCCGAACGGCGCTGAAGCTTTCTTT. As protein: CASSPGTGPNGAEAFF.

This clonotype was counted ten times or more. The chain uses TRBV28 and TRBJ1-5; D is undetermined. CDR1 MDHEN and CDR2 SYDVKM come from the germline V gene. This CDR3 comprises 11 residues. Trimming pared 6 bases from V and 9 bases from J, leaving 9 bases between. The CDR3 protein is CASRQRGPQHF. CDR3 coding DNA: TGTGCCAGCAGACAACGGGGGCCCCAGCATTTT.

This clonotype has at least ten counts. The chain has TRBV18 and TRBJ2-7; the D gene is possibly TRBD2 (5 bases). Trimming took 0 bases from V and 2 from J, leaving 8 bases between them. The CDR3 spans 14 residues. Germline CDR1 KGHSH, CDR2 LQKENI. The CDR3 region is CASSPPASTYEQYF. The CDR3 DNA follows: TGTGCCAGCTCACCACCCGCTAGCACCTACGAGCAGTACTTC.

The rearrangement links TRBV28 to TRBJ1-2; a weak D match, TRBD1 (5 bases). With 3 bases removed from V and 3 bases from J, the gap between germline ends came to 11 bases. CDR3 size: 14 residues. Germline CDR1 and CDR2: MDHEN and SYDVKM. CDR3 coding DNA: TGTGCCAGCAGTTTCAGGGACGTCGACTATGGCTACACCTTC. Translating gives CASSFRDVDYGYTF.

This clonotype has ten or more counts. V is TRBV10-3 and J is TRBJ1-2; possibly TRBD1 for D (6 bases). Trimming shortened V by 9 bases and J by 0 bases, and 17 bases separated the two germline ends. Germline CDR1 is ENHRY and CDR2 is SYGVKD. This CDR3 has 15 amino acids. CDR3: CAILDSWTTNYGYTF. The CDR3 DNA follows: TGTGCCATTTTGGACAGTTGGACCACTAACTATGGCTACACCTTC.

This clonotype showed up many times. The chain carries TRBV5-8 and TRBJ2-7; 8 nucleotides agree with TRBD1. J gave up 3 bases and V 4 bases, and 9 bases lay outside the gene matches. Germline CDR1 and CDR2: SGHTS and YDEGEE. The length of the CDR3 is 15 residues. The CDR3 bases are TGTGCCAGCAGCCCCCCGGGGACAGGTTTCTACGAGCAGTACTTC. This encodes CASSPPGTGFYEQYF. Based on the CDR3 plus reference TRBV5-8 and TRBJ2-7, the full variable domain is EAGVTQSPTHLIKTRGQQATLRCSPISGHTSVYWYQQALGLGLQFLLWYDEGEERNRGNFPPRFSGRQFPNYSSELNVNALELEDSALYLCASSPPGTGFYEQYFGPGTRLTVT.

This clonotype was counted ten times or more. The rearrangement uses TRBV3-1 and TRBJ2-3; D gene uncertain. The CDR3 extends over 15 amino acids. Trimming shortened V by 7 bases and J by 2 bases, and 16 bases separated the two germline ends. Germline loops: CDR1 LGHDT, CDR2 YNNKEL (reference sequence). The CDR3 region is CASKPGTTNTDTQYF. The CDR3 coding sequence is TGTGCCAGCAAACCAGGTACAACAAACACAGATACGCAGTATTTT.